These 28 T cell receptor beta chains share one sample of origin, sequenced in a study of T cell repertoires in cytomegalovirus infection. No antigens are known for them. MiXCR was run by TCRdb on the reads, yielding one entry per CDR3 protein. The sample has around 100,000 distinct CDR3 sequences; around 30% are singletons. Sample: CD8+ T cells from cultured PBMCs, taken from culture after CMV antigen stimulation. Source of these receptors: a human donor in good health (CMV status not recorded). Some clones in this sample may be carry-over from other donors' samples.

This sequence joins TRBV7-6 and TRBJ2-7; 7 bases are shared with TRBD1. CDR3 length: 14 residues. The junction had 9 bases not matched to a gene; V was cut back by 5 bases and J by 5 bases. Germline assignment: CDR1 SGHVS and CDR2 FNYEAQ. The CDR3 region is CASSTRQGTDEQYF. DNA of the CDR3: TGTGCCAGCAGCACCCGACAGGGAACGGACGAGCAGTACTTC.

The chain links TRBV7-9 to TRBJ1-1, with D hard to call. The germline gives CDR1 SEHNR, CDR2 FQNEAQ (reference sequence). The CDR3 is made up of 14 amino acids. The V gene lost 2 bases and the J gene lost 3 bases, with 10 bases spanning the gap. The CDR3 DNA reads TGTGCCAGCAGCTTACCTTGGTCCGACACTGAAGCTTTCTTT. Its translation: CASSLPWSDTEAFF.

The J gene is TRBJ1-1, the V gene TRBV5-4, with D perhaps matching TRBD1 (5 bases). The V end was cut by 4 bases, the J end by 0 bases, with 10 bases between. Per the germline V gene, CDR1 is SGHNT and CDR2 is YYREEE (reference sequence). This CDR3 contains 14 residues. The CDR3 loop is CASSPDSMNTEAFF. The DNA of the CDR3 is TGTGCCAGCAGCCCCGACAGCATGAACACTGAAGCTTTCTTT.

The gene calls are TRBV27 and TRBJ1-5; 10 bases map to TRBD1. The CDR3 length is 14 residues. Germline V CDR1 and CDR2: MNHEY, SMNVEV (reference sequence). The V and J ends lost 8 bases and 3 bases, in that order; junction bases with no gene match: 4. CDR3 protein: CASGGTGDNQPQHF. CDR3 bases: TGTGCCAGCGGGGGGACAGGGGACAATCAGCCCCAGCATTTT.

This clonotype was recorded a few times. V usage is TRBV12-3 or TRBV12-4 and J usage is TRBJ2-1; D is ambiguous. The ends were cut back, 1 base at V and 0 bases at J, with 22 bases in the middle. The CDR3 runs 20 residues. The CDR3 DNA reads as TGTGCCAGCAGTTTAGTAGGTGGGATCACCCAGACGTACTCCTACAATGAGCAGTTCTTC. Its protein product is CASSLVGGITQTYSYNEQFF.

The rearrangement uses TRBV2 and TRBJ1-5; D gene uncertain. The germline V gene encodes CDR1 SNHLY and CDR2 FYNNEI. V was pared by 1 base and J by 0 bases, with 13 bases between. This CDR3 has 17 residues. The CDR3 is CASSEEQFLYSNQPQHF. CDR3 DNA: TGTGCCAGCAGTGAAGAGCAATTTCTTTATAGCAATCAGCCCCAGCATTTT.

This clonotype was seen a handful of times. V is TRBV11-1 and J is TRBJ2-5; TRBD1 aligns across 9 bases. Trimming removed 0 bases from V and 5 bases from J; junction bases left unmatched: 4. CDR3 length: 15 residues. The germline V gene has CDR1 SGHAT and CDR2 FQDESV (reference sequence). CDR3 sequence reads: CASSLALGQGETQYF. For the CDR3, the DNA is TGTGCCAGCAGCTTAGCGCTTGGACAGGGGGAGACCCAGTACTTC.

The chain has TRBV12-5 and TRBJ1-1; tentatively, D is TRBD1 (5 bases). CDR3 length: 12 amino acids. V gave up 5 bases and J gave up 6 bases, with 10 bases separating them. In germline, CDR1 is LGHNT, CDR2 FRNRAP. CDR3 residues: CASGTPGAEAFF. CDR3 bases: TGTGCTAGTGGTACACCGGGGGCTGAAGCTTTCTTT.

This clonotype was picked up many times. CDR3 sequence: CASSSSADRIEAFF. The CDR3 DNA reads TGTGCCAGCAGCTCTAGTGCGGATCGGATTGAAGCTTTCTTT. The rearrangement links TRBV7-6 to TRBJ1-1; no reliable D call. The CDR3 extends over 14 amino acids. Per the germline V gene, CDR1 is SGHVS and CDR2 is FNYEAQ. With 4 bases removed from V and 7 bases from J, the gap between germline ends came to 16 bases. The entire variable domain, with the rest obtained from reference TRBV7-6 and TRBJ1-1, is as follows: GAGVSQSPRYKVTKRGQDVALRCDPISGHVSLYWYRQALGQGPEFLTYFNYEAQQDKSGLPNDRFSAERPEGSISTLTIQRTEQRDSAMYRCASSSSADRIEAFFGQGTRLTVV.

There are a few counts of this clonotype. The chain joins TRBV28 to TRBJ2-7; D remains unclear. The V end lost 2 bases, the J end lost 3 bases, and 11 bases lay between the germline ends. Germline V gives CDR1 MDHEN, CDR2 SYDVKM. There are 14 residues in the CDR3. CDR3 amino acids: CASSLERKGYEQYF. The CDR3 nucleotides are TGTGCCAGCAGTTTAGAGAGGAAGGGCTACGAGCAGTACTTC.

This clonotype was recorded many times. CDR3 amino acids: CASSIEGPTEAFF. CDR3 nucleotide sequence: TGTGCCAGCAGCATAGAGGGTCCCACTGAAGCTTTCTTT. This sequence joins TRBV7-9 and TRBJ1-1; unclear D gene. Trimming pared 5 bases from V and 4 bases from J, leaving 11 bases between. The CDR3 spans 13 residues. Per germline, CDR1 SEHNR and CDR2 FQNEAQ (reference sequence).

The chain joins TRBV2 to TRBJ1-1; 7 positions agree with TRBD1. CDR3 length equals 16 residues. V was clipped by 5 bases and J by 0 bases; unmatched bases: 9. From germline, CDR1 is SNHLY and CDR2 FYNNEI. The CDR3 DNA reads as TGTGCCAGCAGTCTCACCGGGACAGATATGAACACTGAAGCTTTCTTT. Protein product: CASSLTGTDMNTEAFF.

The chain has TRBV6-1 and TRBJ1-1; D is undetermined. Germline V gene sequence: CDR1 MNHNS, CDR2 SASEGT. The length of the CDR3 is 12 residues. In nucleotides, the CDR3 is TGTGCAGTCACCGGGCACCCGCCGAGGGCTTTCTTT. Protein: CAVTGHPPRAFF.

This clonotype was counted a few times. The V and J genes are TRBV6-1 and TRBJ2-7, with D unclear. CDR3 size: 12 residues. V was trimmed by 1 base and J by 3 bases, leaving 4 bases between them. Per the germline V gene, CDR1 is MNHNS and CDR2 is SASEGT. CDR3 DNA sequence: TGTGCCAGCAGTGAAGGGGACTACGAGCAGTACTTC. Protein product: CASSEGDYEQYF.

This clonotype was seen a few times. The J gene is TRBJ1-2, the V gene TRBV29-1; no firm D call. V dropped 4 bases and J dropped 2 bases, with 11 bases sitting between them. The CDR3 contains 13 residues. CDR1 is SQVTM, CDR2 ANQGSEA, per germline. In nucleotides, the CDR3 is TGCAGCGTTGTTCTTTCAGTGAACTATGGCTACACCTTC. Translated: CSVVLSVNYGYTF.

The table lists this clonotype with a few counts. V usage is TRBV7-6 and J usage is TRBJ2-3, with a possible D match to TRBD2 (6 bases). CDR1 is SGHVS and CDR2 is FNYEAQ in the germline V gene. This CDR3 contains 15 residues. Trimming took off 1 base at V and 2 bases at J, with 10 bases between the two ends. The CDR3 bases are TGTGCCAGCAGCTTAGACGGGGGTGTCACAGATACGCAGTATTTT. It is translated as CASSLDGGVTDTQYF. The whole variable domain, filled in from reference TRBV7-6 and TRBJ2-3, reads GAGVSQSPRYKVTKRGQDVALRCDPISGHVSLYWYRQALGQGPEFLTYFNYEAQQDKSGLPNDRFSAERPEGSISTLTIQRTEQRDSAMYRCASSLDGGVTDTQYFGPGTRLTVL.

In its sample, this clonotype was seen many times. CDR3 region: CASSLGLAVYEQYF. Written as DNA, the CDR3 is TGTGCCAGCAGTTTGGGACTAGCAGTCTACGAGCAGTACTTC. V and J are TRBV7-2 and TRBJ2-7; 9 bases line up with TRBD2. V dropped 6 bases and J dropped 3; count of bases not matched to a gene: 6. Germline CDR1 is SGHTA and CDR2 is FQGNSA. The CDR3 is 14 amino acids.

The V call is TRBV7-2, the J call TRBJ1-2; tentative D call: TRBD1 (6 bases). Germline lookup yields CDR1 SGHTA and CDR2 FQGNSA. This CDR3 is 14 amino acids long. Trimming removed 0 bases at V and 1 base at J, with 6 bases between. The CDR3 DNA reads as TGTGCCAGCAGCTTAGCACAGGGTAACTATGGCTACACCTTC. It encodes CASSLAQGNYGYTF. Looking up the rest from reference TRBV7-2 and TRBJ1-2 gives the full variable domain: GAGVSQSPSNKVTEKGKDVELRCDPISGHTALYWYRQSLGQGLEFLIYFQGNSAPDKSGLPSDRFSAERTGGSVSTLTIQRTQQEDSAVYLCASSLAQGNYGYTFGSGTRLTVV.

The chain carries TRBV2 and TRBJ2-1; no definite D call. CDR1 and CDR2 from the germline V gene are SNHLY and FYNNEI. The CDR3 loop spans 13 amino acids. The V and J ends lost 11 bases and 0 bases respectively, with 11 bases between them. CDR3 residues: CALLRSSYNEQFF. The CDR3 nucleotides are TGTGCCCTCTTGAGGAGCTCCTACAATGAGCAGTTCTTC.

The genes are TRBV12-3 or TRBV12-4 and TRBJ1-1; D not resolved. V was trimmed by 3 bases and J by 4 bases, leaving 18 bases between them. The CDR3 length is 16 residues. The CDR3, as DNA: TGTGCCAGCAGTTTCTCCCCGGGTGGATCGGTCACTGAAGCTTTCTTT. Amino acid sequence: CASSFSPGGSVTEAFF.

This chain joins TRBV28 and TRBJ1-1, with 12 bases fitting TRBD1. The V gene end was trimmed by 9 bases and the J gene end by 2 bases; junction bases not matched to a gene: 13. The CDR3 spans 17 residues. Germline-derived CDR1 and CDR2 are MDHEN and SYDVKM. CDR3 sequence reads: CASTQIGTGGINTEAFF. The CDR3 nucleotides read TGTGCCAGTACTCAGATAGGGACAGGGGGCATTAACACTGAAGCTTTCTTT.

V and J are TRBV12-3 or TRBV12-4 and TRBJ2-1; no reliable D call. This CDR3 is built from 14 residues. V was cut by 6 bases and J by 0 bases, with 9 bases left in between. CDR3 sequence (DNA): TGTGCCAGCAGCGCGGCGAGCTCCTACAATGAGCAGTTCTTC. It yields the protein CASSAASSYNEQFF.

The V call is TRBV6-2 or TRBV6-3, the J call TRBJ2-2; D remains ambiguous. Germline-derived CDR1 and CDR2 are MNHEY and SVGEGT. Trimming took 8 bases from V and 2 from J, leaving 6 bases between them. This CDR3 spans 12 amino acids. The CDR3 region has the DNA TGTGCCAGCGGAGTAAACACCGGGGAGCTGTTTTTT. Its translation: CASGVNTGELFF.

Turning to this clonotype: Mismatch with germline at one junction end may stem from a read error. V gene TRBV6-1 combines with J gene TRBJ1-2; 8 bases fit TRBD1. Germline-derived CDR1 and CDR2 are MNHNS and SASEGT. CDR3 length: 15 residues. The CDR3 sequence is CANSPSTGDGYGYTF. The DNA of the CDR3 is TGTGCCAACAGTCCTTCGACAGGGGATGGCTATGGCTACACCTTC.

The rearrangement joins TRBV6-1 to TRBJ1-3; possible D gene TRBD1, 5 bases. The germline gives CDR1 MNHNS, CDR2 SASEGT. The CDR3 consists of 15 residues. The V end lost 1 base, the J end lost 3 bases, and 10 bases lay between the germline ends. CDR3 sequence reads: CASSEGGAYGNTIYF. CDR3 in DNA: TGTGCCAGCAGTGAAGGGGGCGCATATGGAAACACCATATATTTT.

The chain joins TRBV4-1 to TRBJ1-1; 12 nucleotides line up with TRBD1. The V gene's germline CDR1 is MGHRA and CDR2 YSYEKL. The CDR3 has 17 residues. With V trimmed by 2 bases and J by 8 bases, 12 bases remained unmatched. CDR3 amino acids: CASSQTGTGGRGREAFF. Written as DNA, the CDR3 is TGCGCCAGCAGCCAAACCGGGACAGGGGGCCGAGGCCGCGAAGCTTTCTTT.

The genes are TRBV7-6 and TRBJ2-7; TRBD2 is a possible D gene (6 bases). The germline V and J ends were trimmed by 1 base and 0 bases, with 7 bases remaining between them. The length of the CDR3 is 14 residues. CDR1 is SGHVS and CDR2 is FNYEAQ in the germline V gene. This CDR3 is CASSLGDFSYEQYF. The CDR3 DNA sequence: TGTGCCAGCAGCTTAGGGGACTTCTCCTACGAGCAGTACTTC.

As to this clonotype: Mismatch with germline at one junction end may stem from a read error. The rearrangement links TRBV7-6 to TRBJ1-4; D is unclear. Germline assignment: CDR1 SGHVS and CDR2 FNYEAQ. The CDR3 covers 15 residues. CDR3 loop: CTSSIRPRGLEKLFF. CDR3 nucleotides: TGTACCAGCAGCATCCGCCCCCGGGGATTGGAAAAACTGTTTTTT.